Below are 5 T cell receptor beta chains sequenced from a single sample in a study of blood T cell repertoires in COVID-19 (dated by TCRdb to 2018 to 2021). The library was produced with the immunoSEQ multiplex PCR assay. The clones in this table, taken by TCRdb from immuneACCESS, are in-frame only. Not every clone is retained; where verified, under half of the shortfall comes from an unresolved V gene, and the cause of the rest is unknown. Within this sample are about 68,000 clones, with roughly nine tenths of them counted one time only. The top ten clonotypes cover just over 2.5% of the sample. Material for sequencing was peripheral blood. All receptors come from a man aged 45-65 years with COVID-19, enrolled during active disease.

The chain recombines TRBV6-6 with TRBJ1-2; D gene uncertain. Germline V CDR1 and CDR2: MNHNY, SVGAGI (reference sequence). This CDR3 spans 14 amino acids. The germline V and J ends were trimmed by 2 bases and 8 bases, with 15 bases remaining between them. CDR3 loop: CASSYLAEGGGYTF. In DNA form, the CDR3 reads TGTGCCAGCAGTTACCTCGCGGAGGGCGGCGGCTACACCTTC.

The V call is TRBV7-2, the J call TRBJ2-7; TRBD2 agrees at 8 bases. Germline CDR1 is SGHTA and CDR2 is FQGNSA. V trimming: 3 bases; J trimming: 3 bases; junction bases outside the gene matches: 4. The CDR3 extends over 14 amino acids. The CDR3 here is CASSFTSGYYEQYF. In nucleotides, the CDR3 is TGTGCCAGCAGCTTTACTAGCGGATACTACGAGCAGTACTTC.

The chain employs TRBV29-1 and TRBJ2-1; 7 nucleotides match TRBD2. The trim removed 4 bases at V and 7 bases at J, leaving 7 bases unmatched. Germline CDR1 reads SQVTM; CDR2 reads ANQGSEA. This CDR3 has 13 amino acids. Here the CDR3 DNA reads TGCAGCGTTGGGCGTGGTAGCGGGAATGAGCAGTTCTTC. Encoded protein: CSVGRGSGNEQFF.

The CDR3 loop is CATSRDIGRESGANVLTF. For the CDR3, the DNA is TGTGCCACCAGCAGAGATATTGGGCGGGAGTCGGGGGCCAACGTCCTGACTTTC. This chain uses TRBV15 with TRBJ2-6, with TRBD2 identical over 7 bases. The CDR3 runs 18 residues. In germline, CDR1 is LNHNV, CDR2 YYDKDF (reference sequence). The ends lost 0 bases at V and 4 bases at J; junction bases unmatched: 9.

V and J are TRBV30 and TRBJ1-1; 9 bases line up with TRBD1. Germline V CDR1 and CDR2: GTSNPN, SVGIG (reference sequence). CDR3 length: 13 amino acids. Trimming at V came to 1 base and at J to 5 bases, leaving 2 bases not matched to a gene. The CDR3 DNA reads TGTGCCTGGAGTGAGACAGGGGGAACTGAAGCTTTCTTT. It codes for CAWSETGGTEAFF.